The sequence of this TCR beta chain was determined in a study of long-term antiretroviral therapy in people with HIV. V lost 4 bases and J 7 bases, leaving 12 bases between the germline ends. Germline CDR1 reads SGHRS; CDR2 reads YFSETQ. The length of the CDR3 is 14 residues. The assay used was immunoSEQ (version v3.0), run at survey level. Generated by immunoSEQ multiplex PCR, the TCRdb table keeps only in-frame clones and is missing some. This table has roughly 20,000 clones, around 86% appearing once. This chain links TRBV5-1 with TRBJ1-6; tentative D call: TRBD1 (5 bases). The material was unsorted PBMCs, obtained 0.5 years after starting antiretroviral therapy. The clonotype comes from a man between 40 and 49 years old with HIV. CDR3 residues: CASSRDWGNSPLHF. The DNA for the CDR3 is TGCGCCAGCAGCCGGGACTGGGGGAATTCACCCCTCCACTTT.